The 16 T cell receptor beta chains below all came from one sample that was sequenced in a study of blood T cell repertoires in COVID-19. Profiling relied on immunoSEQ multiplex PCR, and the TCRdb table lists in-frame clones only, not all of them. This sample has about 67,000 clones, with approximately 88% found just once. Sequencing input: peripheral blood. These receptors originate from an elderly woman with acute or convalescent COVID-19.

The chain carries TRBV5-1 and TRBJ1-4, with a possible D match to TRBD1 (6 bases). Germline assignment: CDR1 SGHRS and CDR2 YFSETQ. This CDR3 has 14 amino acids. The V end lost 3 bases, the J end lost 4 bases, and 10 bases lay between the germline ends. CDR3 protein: CASSSGGNNEKLFF. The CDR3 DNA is TGCGCCAGCAGCTCTGGGGGCAATAATGAAAAACTGTTTTTT.

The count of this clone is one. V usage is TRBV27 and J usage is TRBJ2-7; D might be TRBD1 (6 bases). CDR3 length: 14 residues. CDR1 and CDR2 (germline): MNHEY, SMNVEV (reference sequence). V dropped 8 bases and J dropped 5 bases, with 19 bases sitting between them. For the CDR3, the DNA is TGTGCCAGCTCACCCTGGGGCAGGGACAACGAGCAGTACTTC. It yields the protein CASSPWGRDNEQYF.

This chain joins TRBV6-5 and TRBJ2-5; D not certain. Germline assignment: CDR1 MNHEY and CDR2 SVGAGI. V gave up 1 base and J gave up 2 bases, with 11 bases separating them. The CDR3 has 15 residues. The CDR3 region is CASSYLVAGQETQYF. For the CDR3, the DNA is TGTGCCAGCAGTTACTTAGTGGCAGGACAAGAGACCCAGTACTTC.

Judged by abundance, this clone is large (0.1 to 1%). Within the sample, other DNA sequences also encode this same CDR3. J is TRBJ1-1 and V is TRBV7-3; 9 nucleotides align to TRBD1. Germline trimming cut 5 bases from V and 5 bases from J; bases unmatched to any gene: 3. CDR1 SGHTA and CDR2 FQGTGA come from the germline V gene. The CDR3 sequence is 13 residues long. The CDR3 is CASSPTGGTEAFF. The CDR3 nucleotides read TGTGCCAGCAGCCCGACAGGGGGGACTGAAGCTTTCTTT.

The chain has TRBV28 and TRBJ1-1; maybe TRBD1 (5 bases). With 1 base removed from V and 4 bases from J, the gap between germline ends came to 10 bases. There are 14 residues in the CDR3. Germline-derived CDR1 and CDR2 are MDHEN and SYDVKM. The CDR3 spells CASSLSPGRTEAFF. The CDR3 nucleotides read TGTGCCAGCAGTTTATCCCCAGGGCGCACTGAAGCTTTCTTT.

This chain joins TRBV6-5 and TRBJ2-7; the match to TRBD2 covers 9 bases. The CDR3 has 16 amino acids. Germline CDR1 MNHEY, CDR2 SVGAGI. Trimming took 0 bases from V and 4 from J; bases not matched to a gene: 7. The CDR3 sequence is CASSYSSLAGFYEQYF. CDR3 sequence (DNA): TGTGCCAGCAGTTACTCGAGCCTAGCGGGATTTTACGAGCAGTACTTC.

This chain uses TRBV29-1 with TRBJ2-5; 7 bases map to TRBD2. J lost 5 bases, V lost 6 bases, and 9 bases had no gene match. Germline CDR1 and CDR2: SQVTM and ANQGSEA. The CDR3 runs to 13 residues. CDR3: CSVYSGLAETQYF. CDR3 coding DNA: TGCAGCGTCTATAGCGGGCTGGCGGAGACCCAGTACTTC.

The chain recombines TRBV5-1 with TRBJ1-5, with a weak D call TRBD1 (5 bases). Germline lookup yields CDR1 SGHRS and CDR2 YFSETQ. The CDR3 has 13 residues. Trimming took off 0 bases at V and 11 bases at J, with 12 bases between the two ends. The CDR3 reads CASSLAQGSAQHF. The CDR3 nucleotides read TGCGCCAGCAGCTTGGCTCAGGGTTCAGCCCAGCATTTT.

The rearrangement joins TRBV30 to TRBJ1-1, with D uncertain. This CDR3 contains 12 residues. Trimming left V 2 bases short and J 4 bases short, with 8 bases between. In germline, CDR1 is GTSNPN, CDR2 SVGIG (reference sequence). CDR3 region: CAWSPAATEAFF. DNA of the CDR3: TGTGCCTGGAGTCCAGCGGCCACTGAAGCTTTCTTT.

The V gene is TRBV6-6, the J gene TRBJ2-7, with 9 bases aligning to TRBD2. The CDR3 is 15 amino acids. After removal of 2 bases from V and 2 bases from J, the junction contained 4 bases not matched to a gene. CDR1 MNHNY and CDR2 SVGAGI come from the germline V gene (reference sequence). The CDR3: CASSYQRLAAYEQYF. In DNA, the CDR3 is TGTGCCAGCAGTTACCAGAGACTAGCGGCCTACGAGCAGTACTTC.

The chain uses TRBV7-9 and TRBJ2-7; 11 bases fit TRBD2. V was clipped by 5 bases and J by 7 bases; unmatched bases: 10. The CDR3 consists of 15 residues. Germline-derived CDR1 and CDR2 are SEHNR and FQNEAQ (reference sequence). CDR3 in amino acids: CASSPTSGTSREQYF. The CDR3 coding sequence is TGTGCCAGCAGCCCGACTAGCGGGACAAGTAGGGAGCAGTACTTC.

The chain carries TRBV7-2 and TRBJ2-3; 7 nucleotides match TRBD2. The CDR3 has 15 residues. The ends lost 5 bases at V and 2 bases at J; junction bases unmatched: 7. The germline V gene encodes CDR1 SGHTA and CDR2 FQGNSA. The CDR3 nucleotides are TGTGCCAGCAGCCCCCTGGGAGGGGTCACAGATACGCAGTATTTT. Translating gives CASSPLGGVTDTQYF.

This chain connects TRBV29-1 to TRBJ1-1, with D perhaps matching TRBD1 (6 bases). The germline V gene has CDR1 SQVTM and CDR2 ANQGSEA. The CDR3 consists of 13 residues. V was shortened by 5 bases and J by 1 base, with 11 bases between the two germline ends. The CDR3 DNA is TGCAGCGTTCGGGGGGGCCAGAACACTGAAGCTTTCTTT. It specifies CSVRGGQNTEAFF.

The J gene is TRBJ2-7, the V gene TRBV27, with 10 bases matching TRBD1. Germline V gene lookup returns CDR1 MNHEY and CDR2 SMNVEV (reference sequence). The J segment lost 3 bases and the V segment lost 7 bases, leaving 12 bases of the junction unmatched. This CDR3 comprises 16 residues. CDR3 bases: TGTGCCAGCAAGAGACAGGCGGGACAGGGGTTCTACGAGCAGTACTTC. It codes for CASKRQAGQGFYEQYF.

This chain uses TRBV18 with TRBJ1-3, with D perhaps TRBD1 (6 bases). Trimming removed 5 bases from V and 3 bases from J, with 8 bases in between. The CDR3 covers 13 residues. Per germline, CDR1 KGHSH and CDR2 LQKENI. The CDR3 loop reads CASSGQSGNTIYF. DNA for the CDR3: TGTGCCAGCTCAGGACAGAGTGGAAACACCATATATTTT.

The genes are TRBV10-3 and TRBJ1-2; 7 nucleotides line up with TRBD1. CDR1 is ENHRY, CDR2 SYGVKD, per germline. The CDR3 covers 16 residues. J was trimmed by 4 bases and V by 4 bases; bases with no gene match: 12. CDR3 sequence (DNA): TGTGCCATCAGTGTTCTACCGGGAGGGGGCATCTATGGCTACACCTTC. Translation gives CAISVLPGGGIYGYTF.